This T cell receptor (beta chain) was captured by sequencing in a study of graft-versus-host responses after intestinal transplantation. On the study more broadly: Recipients got multivisceral, liver-intestinal, or isolated intestinal transplants.

Study results and caveats: The study associated peak circulating GvH clone levels with early post-transplant HvG declines. Allograft graft-versus-host to host-versus-graft clonal ratios ran high in patients with graft-donor T cell macrochimerism. The marrow of recipients harbored GvH clones, and ileum or blood showed some of them first.

The germline V gene has CDR1 MNHNY and CDR2 SVGAGI (reference sequence). CDR3 length equals 12 residues. V lost 7 bases and J 3 bases, leaving 6 bases between the germline ends. The data were produced by immunoSEQ multiplex PCR, yet TCRdb's version contains in-frame clones alone and is incomplete. Of 85,000 to 90,000 clones in the sample, around 90% are singletons; the top ten hold around 0.11%. As to this clone: The target antigen is unknown.

The clonotype comes from a human donor who received an intestinal transplant. The specimen was unstimulated CD4+ T cells sorted from spleen or lymph node cells, collected before intestinal transplant. The chain uses TRBV6-6 and TRBJ2-2; D gene uncertain. The CDR3 DNA follows: TGTGCCAGCAAAACAGACACCGGGGAGCTGTTTTTT. The encoded protein is CASKTDTGELFF.